Sequencing of this T cell receptor beta chain was carried out in a study of vaccination and CD4 T cells after COVID-19. In the study overall: The cells were exposed to overlapping spike peptides originating from SARS-CoV-2, HCoV-NL63, HCoV-OC43 and HCoV-229E for stimulation.

Once obtained from cultured CD4+ T cells, the DNA was sequenced using the Oncomine TCR Beta short-read assay. Someone extracted genomic DNA from cultured CD4+ T cells. In TCRdb, the PCR reads were re-called with MiXCR into one record per CDR3 protein. This sample yields about 15,000 distinct CDR3 sequences, of which approximately 42% are seen a single time; around a fifth belongs to the top ten. Concerning this clonotype itself: Its antigen is currently unknown.

The treatment here: roughly 10-day PBMC culture with coronavirus spike peptide pools or control peptides (ViraFEST assay). There are 17 residues in the CDR3. Trimming cost V 1 base and J 0 bases, with 13 bases left between them. Per germline, CDR1 LNHNV and CDR2 YYDKDF (reference sequence). This receptor was obtained from a human donor with COVID-19. V and J are TRBV15 and TRBJ2-4, with D unclear. The source material was cultured CD4+ T cells from blood. CDR3 in DNA: TGTGCCACCAGCAGAGGAACAGACAATCTAGCCAAAAACATTCAGTACTTC. Amino acid sequence: CATSRGTDNLAKNIQYF.